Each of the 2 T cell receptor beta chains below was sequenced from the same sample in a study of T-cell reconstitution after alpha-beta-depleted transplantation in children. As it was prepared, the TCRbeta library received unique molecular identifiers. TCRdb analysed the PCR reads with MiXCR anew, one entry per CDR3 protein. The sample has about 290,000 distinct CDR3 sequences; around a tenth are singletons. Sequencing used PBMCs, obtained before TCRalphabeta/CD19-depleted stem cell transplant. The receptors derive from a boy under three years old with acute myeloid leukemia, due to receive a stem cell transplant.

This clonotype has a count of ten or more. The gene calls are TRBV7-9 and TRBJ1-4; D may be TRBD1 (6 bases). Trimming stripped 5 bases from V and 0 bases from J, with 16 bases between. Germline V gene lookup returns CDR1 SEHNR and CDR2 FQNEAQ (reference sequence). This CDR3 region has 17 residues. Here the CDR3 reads CASSPSGAGATNEKLFF. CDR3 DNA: TGTGCCAGCAGCCCTAGCGGGGCAGGGGCAACTAATGAAAAACTGTTTTTT.

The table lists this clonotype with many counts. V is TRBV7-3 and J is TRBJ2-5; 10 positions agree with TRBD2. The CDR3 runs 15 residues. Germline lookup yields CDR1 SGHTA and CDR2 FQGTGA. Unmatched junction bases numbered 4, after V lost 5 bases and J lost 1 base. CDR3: CASSASGSPQETQYF. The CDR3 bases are TGTGCCAGCAGCGCTAGCGGGAGCCCCCAAGAGACCCAGTACTTC. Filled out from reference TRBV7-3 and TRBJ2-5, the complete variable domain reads GAGVSQTPSNKVTEKGKYVELRCDPISGHTALYWYRQSLGQGPEFLIYFQGTGAADDSGLPNDRFFAVRPEGSVSTLKIQRTERGDSAVYLCASSASGSPQETQYFGPGTRLLVL.